These T cell receptor beta chains were read from a single sample in a study of early T cells in non-severe SARS-CoV-2 infection. Using its own MiXCR run on the 5' RACE reads, TCRdb lists one record per CDR3 protein. Here the sample spans about 92,000 distinct CDR3 sequences, approximately 15% being singletons. The sequenced material came from whole blood. Receptors originate from an adult who was a healthcare worker with PCR-confirmed SARS-CoV-2 infection or an uninfected control (not recorded which). The CDR3 runs from the conserved cysteine through the conserved F or W. D genes are given only for firm matches. The size entry is marked missing in some rows and otherwise reads once, few, many or a size class.

v_gene	j_gene	len	abundance	d_gene	CDR3aa	CDR3nt
TRBV12-3/TRBV12-4	TRBJ2-2	18	NA	TRBD2	CASSLDAGLAGDLGELFF	TGTGCCAGCAGTTTAGATGCGGGACTAGCGGGAGATCTCGGGGAGCTGTTTTTT
TRBV28	TRBJ2-1	17	NA	TRBD2	CASSSTVAGVGYNEQFF	TGTGCCAGCAGTTCTACCGTAGCGGGAGTGGGATACAATGAGCAGTTCTTC
TRBV5-6	TRBJ2-3	15	many	TRBD1	CASSRTGVSADTQYF	TGTGCCAGCAGCAGGACAGGAGTCTCCGCAGATACGCAGTATTTT
TRBV19	TRBJ1-5	13	NA	NA	CATRDSLNQPQHF	TGTGCCACCAGAGACAGTCTCAATCAGCCCCAGCATTTT
TRBV25-1	TRBJ1-2	16	NA	NA	CASSEYPSTANYGYSF	TGTGCCAGCAGTGAATACCCTTCGACGGCGAACTATGGCTACTCCTTC
TRBV7-8	TRBJ1-1	15	few	NA	CASSWAAGQDTEAFF	TGTGCCAGCAGCTGGGCTGCGGGGCAAGACACTGAAGCTTTCTTT
TRBV14	TRBJ2-1	20	NA	TRBD2	CASSRPRGEAGLAGYNEQFF	TGTGCCAGCAGCCGGCCGAGGGGTGAAGCGGGACTAGCGGGGTACAATGAGCAGTTCTTC
TRBV6-1	TRBJ2-1	15	NA	NA	CASSPRVGGYNEQFF	TGTGCCAGCAGTCCCCGGGTGGGGGGCTACAATGAGCAGTTCTTC
TRBV19	TRBJ2-7	15	NA	TRBD1	CASSIPSGTAYEQYF	TGTGCCAGTAGTATACCATCCGGGACAGCCTACGAGCAGTACTTC
TRBV20-1	TRBJ2-1	9	NA	NA	CSPYNEQFF	TGCAGCCCATACAATGAGCAGTTCTTC
TRBV6-2/TRBV6-3	TRBJ2-5	13	NA	NA	CASSSLWRETQYF	TGTGCCAGCAGTAGCCTCTGGAGGGAGACCCAGTACTTC
TRBV10-3	TRBJ2-3	16	few	TRBD2	CAIRPGTSESTDTQYF	TGTGCCATCAGGCCAGGGACTAGCGAGAGCACAGATACGCAGTATTTT
TRBV5-6	TRBJ1-6	14	NA	NA	CASSRGQLNSPLHF	TGTGCCAGCAGCCGGGGGCAGCTGAATTCACCCCTCCACTTT
TRBV12-3/TRBV12-4	TRBJ1-2	14	many	NA	CASSFALLDYGYTF	TGTGCCAGCAGTTTCGCTCTCCTTGACTATGGCTACACCTTC
TRBV20-1	TRBJ2-5	13	many	NA	CSAHPQGRETQYF	TGCAGTGCTCACCCACAGGGAAGGGAGACCCAGTACTTC
TRBV12-3/TRBV12-4	TRBJ2-1	13	NA	NA	CASSLAEYKEQFF	TGTGCCAGCAGTTTAGCGGAGTACAAAGAGCAGTTCTTC
TRBV7-9	TRBJ2-3	15	few	TRBD2	CASSPGLAGVDTQYF	TGTGCCAGCAGCCCGGGACTAGCGGGAGTCGACACGCAGTATTTT
TRBV18	TRBJ2-2	16	many	TRBD2	CASSPRLAGDTGELFF	TGTGCCAGCTCACCACGGCTAGCGGGAGACACCGGGGAGCTGTTTTTT
TRBV20-1	TRBJ2-7	13	NA	NA	CSARDRDLREQYF	TGCAGTGCTAGAGATCGGGACCTACGTGAGCAGTACTTC
TRBV27	TRBJ2-7	16	medium-sized	TRBD1	CASSTGDRGLSYEQYF	TGTGCCAGCAGTACCGGAGACAGGGGTTTATCCTACGAGCAGTACTTC
TRBV19	TRBJ2-3	16	NA	TRBD2	CASRPLLAGSTDTQYF	TGTGCCAGTAGACCCCTCCTAGCGGGGAGCACAGATACGCAGTATTTT
TRBV2	TRBJ1-2	12	NA	NA	CASNRETGLGTF	TGTGCCAGCAATCGCGAGACAGGATTGGGGACCTTC
TRBV7-9	TRBJ2-5	10	NA	NA	CASERETQYF	TGTGCCAGCGAGAGGGAGACCCAGTACTTC
TRBV19	TRBJ2-7	13	many	NA	CASSTTQKDEQYF	TGTGCCAGTAGTACGACCCAGAAGGACGAGCAGTACTTC
TRBV10-3	TRBJ2-2	14	many	NA	CAISADSYSGELFF	TGTGCCATCAGTGCGGACAGCTACTCCGGGGAGCTGTTTTTT
TRBV7-9	TRBJ1-5	14	few	NA	CASSLTTTNQPQHF	TGTGCCAGCAGCCTAACTACTACTAATCAGCCCCAGCATTTT
TRBV18	TRBJ2-1	17	many	TRBD1	CASSPGTGASHYNEQFF	TGTGCCAGCTCACCAGGGACAGGGGCATCCCACTACAATGAGCAGTTCTTC
TRBV20-1	TRBJ2-7	14	NA	TRBD2	CSARVSSGTYEQYF	TGCAGTGCTAGAGTGTCCAGCGGGACCTACGAGCAGTACTTC
TRBV15	TRBJ1-2	15	NA	NA	CATSRDPPGTSGYTF	TGTGCCACCAGCAGAGATCCCCCGGGTACTAGCGGCTACACCTTC
TRBV4-2	TRBJ2-7	17	few	NA	CASSRGQGINGRDEQYF	TGTGCCAGCAGTAGGGGACAGGGTATAAACGGGAGGGACGAGCAGTACTTC
TRBV10-3	TRBJ1-1	14	NA	NA	CAISLDSMNTEAFF	TGTGCCATCAGCCTAGACAGTATGAACACTGAAGCTTTCTTT
TRBV11-3	TRBJ2-7	13	NA	NA	CASSLAGFYEQYF	TGTGCCAGCAGCTTAGCAGGATTCTACGAGCAGTACTTC
TRBV2	TRBJ2-7	17	many	TRBD1	CASSEEGWDRDSYEQYF	TGTGCCAGCAGTGAAGAGGGATGGGACAGGGACTCCTACGAGCAGTACTTC
TRBV19	TRBJ2-1	19	few	TRBD2	CASSINPRPGLAGDNEQFF	TGTGCCAGTAGTATAAACCCCCGGCCCGGACTAGCGGGAGACAATGAGCAGTTCTTC
TRBV4-2	TRBJ2-7	16	many	TRBD2	CASSRGGLADSYEQYF	TGTGCCAGCAGCCGTGGGGGACTAGCGGACTCCTACGAGCAGTACTTC
TRBV7-9	TRBJ2-1	14	few	NA	CASSLGIRVYEQFF	TGTGCCAGCAGCTTAGGCATCCGAGTATATGAGCAGTTCTTC
TRBV29-1	TRBJ2-7	13	many	NA	CSVEGGQFYEQYF	TGCAGCGTTGAAGGGGGACAATTCTACGAGCAGTACTTC
TRBV4-2	TRBJ2-5	16	many	TRBD2	CASSPRIAGMMKTQYF	TGTGCCAGCAGCCCCCGGATAGCGGGAATGATGAAGACCCAGTACTTC
TRBV5-6	TRBJ2-5	19	NA	TRBD2	CASSLGLAGEIRRRETQYF	TGTGCCAGCAGCTTGGGACTAGCGGGAGAGATTAGACGGCGGGAGACCCAGTACTTC
TRBV9	TRBJ2-5	17	many	TRBD2	CASSVSEKSGSAETQYF	TGTGCCAGCAGCGTTTCCGAGAAGAGCGGGAGCGCCGAGACCCAGTACTTC
TRBV7-8	TRBJ1-1	17	NA	NA	CASSREQRVDLNTEAFF	TGTGCCAGCAGCCGGGAGCAAAGGGTGGATCTGAACACTGAAGCTTTCTTT
TRBV9	TRBJ2-7	16	NA	NA	CASSKGGSTTSYEQYF	TGTGCCAGCAGCAAAGGTGGCTCCACCACATCCTACGAGCAGTACTTC
TRBV7-7	TRBJ2-3	15	many	NA	CASSLAGVGTDTQYF	TGTGCCAGCAGCTTAGCCGGGGTAGGCACAGATACGCAGTATTTT
TRBV27	TRBJ2-7	13	few	NA	CASSFGTTYEQYF	TGTGCCAGCAGTTTTGGGACAACCTACGAGCAGTACTTC
TRBV29-1	TRBJ2-7	12	many	NA	CSVGSPSREQYF	TGCAGCGTTGGAAGTCCCTCGAGGGAGCAGTACTTC
TRBV7-9	TRBJ2-2	15	many	NA	CASSPREGRTGELFF	TGTGCCAGCAGCCCGCGTGAGGGGCGGACCGGGGAGCTGTTTTTT
TRBV6-5	TRBJ1-1	14	few	NA	CASSYRTVNTEAFF	TGTGCCAGCAGTTATCGGACAGTGAACACTGAAGCTTTCTTT
TRBV29-1	TRBJ2-7	13	many	TRBD2	CSVEAGGRYEQYF	TGCAGCGTTGAAGCGGGAGGGCGCTACGAGCAGTACTTC